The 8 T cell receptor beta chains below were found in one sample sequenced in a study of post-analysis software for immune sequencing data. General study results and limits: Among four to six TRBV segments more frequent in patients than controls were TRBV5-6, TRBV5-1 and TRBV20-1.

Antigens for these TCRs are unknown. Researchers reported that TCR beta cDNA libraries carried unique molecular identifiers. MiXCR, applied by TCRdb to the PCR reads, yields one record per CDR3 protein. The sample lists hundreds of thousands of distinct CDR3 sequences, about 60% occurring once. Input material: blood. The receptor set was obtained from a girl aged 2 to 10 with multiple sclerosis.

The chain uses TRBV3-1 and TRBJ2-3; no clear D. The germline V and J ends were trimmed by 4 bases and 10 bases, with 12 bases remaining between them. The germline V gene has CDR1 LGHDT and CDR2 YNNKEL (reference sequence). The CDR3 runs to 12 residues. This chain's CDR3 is CASSPWAEAQYF. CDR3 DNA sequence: TGTGCCAGCAGCCCTTGGGCAGAGGCGCAGTATTTT.

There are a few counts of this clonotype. This CDR3 reads CASSLSGGPETQYF. The CDR3 coding sequence is TGTGCCAGCAGCTTATCGGGAGGGCCGGAGACCCAGTACTTC. V usage is TRBV11-2 and J usage is TRBJ2-5, with 8 bases lining up with TRBD2. CDR1 is SGHAT, CDR2 FQNNGV, per germline. The ends lost 2 bases at V and 5 bases at J; junction bases unmatched: 4. CDR3 size: 14 residues.

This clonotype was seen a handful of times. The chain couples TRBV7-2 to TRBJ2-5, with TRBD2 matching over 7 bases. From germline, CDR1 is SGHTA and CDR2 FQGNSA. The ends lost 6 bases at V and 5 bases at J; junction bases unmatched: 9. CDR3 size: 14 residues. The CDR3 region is CASSPSGPTETQYF. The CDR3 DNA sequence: TGTGCCAGCAGTCCTAGCGGACCAACGGAGACCCAGTACTTC. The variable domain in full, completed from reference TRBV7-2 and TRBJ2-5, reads GAGVSQSPSNKVTEKGKDVELRCDPISGHTALYWYRQSLGQGLEFLIYFQGNSAPDKSGLPSDRFSAERTGGSVSTLTIQRTQQEDSAVYLCASSPSGPTETQYFGPGTRLLVL.

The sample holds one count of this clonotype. CDR3 loop: CASSLVGAPASYNEQFF. The CDR3 DNA reads TGTGCCAGCAGCTTAGTTGGAGCCCCTGCCTCCTACAATGAGCAGTTCTTC. This rearrangement joins TRBV11-3 to TRBJ2-1, with D hard to call. V was cut by 1 base and J by 0 bases, with 13 bases left in between. In germline, CDR1 is SGHNT, CDR2 YENEEA. CDR3 length: 17 residues.

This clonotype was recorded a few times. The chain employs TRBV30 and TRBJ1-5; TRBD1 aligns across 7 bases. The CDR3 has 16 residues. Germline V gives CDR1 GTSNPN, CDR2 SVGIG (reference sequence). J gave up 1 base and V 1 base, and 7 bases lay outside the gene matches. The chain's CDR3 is CAWSGRGGRSNQPQHF. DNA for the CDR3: TGTGCCTGGAGTGGAAGAGGGGGCCGGAGCAATCAGCCCCAGCATTTT.

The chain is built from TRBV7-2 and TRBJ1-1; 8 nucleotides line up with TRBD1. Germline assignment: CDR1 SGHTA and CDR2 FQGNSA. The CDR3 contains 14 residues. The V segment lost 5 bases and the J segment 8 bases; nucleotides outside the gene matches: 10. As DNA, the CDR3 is TGTGCCAGCAGCAGAACCGGGACAGGCTCCGAAGCTTTCTTT. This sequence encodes CASSRTGTGSEAFF.

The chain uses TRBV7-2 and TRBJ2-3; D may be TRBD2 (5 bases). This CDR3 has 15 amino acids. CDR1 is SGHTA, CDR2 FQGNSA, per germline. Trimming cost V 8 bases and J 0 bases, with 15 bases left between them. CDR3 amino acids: CASLVRGSSTDTQYF. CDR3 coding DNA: TGTGCCAGCTTAGTTCGGGGTTCTAGCACAGATACGCAGTATTTT.

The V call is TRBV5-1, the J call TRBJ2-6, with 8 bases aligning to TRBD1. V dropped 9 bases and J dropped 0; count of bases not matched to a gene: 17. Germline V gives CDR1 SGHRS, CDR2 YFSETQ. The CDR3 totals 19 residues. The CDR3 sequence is CAIRQERATGASGANVLTF. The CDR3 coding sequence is TGCGCCATCCGTCAAGAGAGGGCGACAGGGGCCTCTGGGGCCAACGTCCTGACTTTC.